Below are 6 T cell receptor beta chains sequenced from a single sample in a study of OX40 agonist ivuxolimab in advanced cancers. The table came from immunoSEQ multiplex PCR; TCRdb's copy has only in-frame clones and leaves some out. Among about 46,000 clones listed, 70% to 90% were seen once. The input for sequencing was CD4+ or CD8+ T cells sorted from blood, taken in a trial of the OX40 agonist ivuxolimab. The receptors stem from an adult with an advanced solid tumor such as melanoma, head and neck, liver or kidney cancer.

The CDR3 is CASSPRGAGGPREQYF. The CDR3 nucleotides read TGTGCCAGCAGCCCGCGAGGGGCGGGGGGGCCGCGCGAGCAGTACTTC. This chain uses TRBV11-2 with TRBJ2-7; TRBD2 aligns across 9 bases. With V trimmed by 5 bases and J by 6 bases, 14 bases remained unmatched. CDR1 and CDR2 from the germline V gene are SGHAT and FQNNGV. The CDR3 totals 16 residues.

The chain carries TRBV25-1 and TRBJ2-7; TRBD1 aligns across 9 bases. The trim removed 6 bases at V and 5 bases at J, leaving 5 bases unmatched. Looked up from germline, CDR1 is MGHDK and CDR2 is SYGVNS. The CDR3 totals 13 residues. The CDR3 protein is CASRGQGSHEQYF. The CDR3 DNA sequence: TGTGCCAGCAGGGGACAGGGTTCCCACGAGCAGTACTTC.

This chain's CDR3 is CASSPHRVPNEKLFF. CDR3 bases: TGTGCCAGCAGCCCCCACAGGGTCCCTAATGAAAAACTGTTTTTT. V and J are TRBV7-6 and TRBJ1-4, with D tentatively TRBD1 (6 bases). The CDR3 extends over 15 amino acids. The germline V gene has CDR1 SGHVS and CDR2 FNYEAQ. V lost 5 bases and J lost 3, with 13 bases in between.

The chain employs TRBV4-2 and TRBJ2-7; TRBD2 matches at 7 bases. V dropped 0 bases and J dropped 3; count of bases not matched to a gene: 11. This CDR3 has 17 residues. Germline-derived CDR1 and CDR2 are LGHNA and YNFKEQ. Here the CDR3 DNA reads TGTGCCAGCAGCCAAGAAGGAGGGCTAGCGGATTACTACGAGCAGTACTTC. Its translation: CASSQEGGLADYYEQYF.

CDR3 sequence: CATTRDGSNQPQHF. CDR3 DNA sequence: TGTGCCACTACCAGGGACGGTAGCAATCAGCCCCAGCATTTT. This chain connects TRBV15 to TRBJ1-5; a possible D gene is TRBD1 (5 bases). V was cut by 9 bases and J by 0 bases, with 12 bases left in between. Germline assignment: CDR1 LNHNV and CDR2 YYDKDF (reference sequence). The length of the CDR3 is 14 residues.

CDR3 region: CASSDVAGSLNEQFF. The CDR3 DNA reads as TGTGCCAGCAGTGATGTAGCAGGCTCCCTCAATGAGCAGTTCTTC. The chain has TRBV25-1 and TRBJ2-1, with unresolved D. Trimming removed 3 bases from V and 6 bases from J, with 15 bases in between. This CDR3 has 15 amino acids. CDR1 and CDR2 from the germline V gene are MGHDK and SYGVNS.